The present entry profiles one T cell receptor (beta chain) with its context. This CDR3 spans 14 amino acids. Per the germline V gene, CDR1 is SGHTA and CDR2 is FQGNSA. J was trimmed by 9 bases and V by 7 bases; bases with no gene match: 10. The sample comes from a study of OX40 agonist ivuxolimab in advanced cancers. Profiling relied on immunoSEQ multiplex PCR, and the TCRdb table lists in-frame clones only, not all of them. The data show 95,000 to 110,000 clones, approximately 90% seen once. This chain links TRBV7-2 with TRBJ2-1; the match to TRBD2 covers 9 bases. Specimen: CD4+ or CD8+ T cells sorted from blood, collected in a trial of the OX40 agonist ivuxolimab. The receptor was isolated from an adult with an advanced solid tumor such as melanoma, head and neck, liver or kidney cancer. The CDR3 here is CASTGTSSRGEQFF. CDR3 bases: TGTGCCAGCACCGGGACTAGCAGTCGGGGTGAGCAGTTCTTC.